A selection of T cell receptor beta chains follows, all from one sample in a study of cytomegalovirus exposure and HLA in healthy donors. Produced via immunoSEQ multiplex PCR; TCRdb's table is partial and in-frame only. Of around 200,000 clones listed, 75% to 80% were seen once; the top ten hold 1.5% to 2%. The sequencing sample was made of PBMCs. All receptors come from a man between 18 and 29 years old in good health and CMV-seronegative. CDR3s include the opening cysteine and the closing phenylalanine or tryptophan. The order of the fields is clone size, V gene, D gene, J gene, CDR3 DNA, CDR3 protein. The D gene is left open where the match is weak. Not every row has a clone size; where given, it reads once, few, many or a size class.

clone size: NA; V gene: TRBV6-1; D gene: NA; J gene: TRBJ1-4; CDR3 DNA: TGTGCCAGCAGCGCGGCCGGTACAACTAATGAAAAACTGTTTTTT; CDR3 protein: CASSAAGTTNEKLFF
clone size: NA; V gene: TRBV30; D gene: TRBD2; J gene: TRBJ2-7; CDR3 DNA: TGTGCCTGGAGTTCGACGCGAACAACTAGCGGAATCTCCTACGAGCAGTACTTC; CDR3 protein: CAWSSTRTTSGISYEQYF
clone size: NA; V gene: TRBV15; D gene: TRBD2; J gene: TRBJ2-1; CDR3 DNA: TGTGCCACCAGCAGAGGGACTAGCAGCAGCAATGAGCAGTTCTTC; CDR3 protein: CATSRGTSSSNEQFF
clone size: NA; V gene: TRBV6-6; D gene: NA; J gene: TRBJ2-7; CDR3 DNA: TGTGCCAGCAGTTACTCGAGCGCCTTCTCCTACGAGCAGTACTTC; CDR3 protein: CASSYSSAFSYEQYF
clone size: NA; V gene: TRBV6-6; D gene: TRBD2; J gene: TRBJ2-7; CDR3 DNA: TGTGCCAGCATCGGACTAGCGGGATCCTACGAGCAGTACTTC; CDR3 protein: CASIGLAGSYEQYF
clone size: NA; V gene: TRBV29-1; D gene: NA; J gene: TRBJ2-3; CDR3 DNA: TGCAGCGTTGATGAGAACACAGATACGCAGTATTTT; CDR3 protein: CSVDENTDTQYF
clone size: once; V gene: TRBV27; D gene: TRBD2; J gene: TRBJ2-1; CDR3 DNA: TGTGCCAGCATCTTTAACGAGGGGCGGGGGGAGCAGTTCTTC; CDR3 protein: CASIFNEGRGEQFF
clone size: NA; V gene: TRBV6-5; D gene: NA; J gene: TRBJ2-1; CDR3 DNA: TGTGCCAGCAGTCCCGACAGGTTAACTTACAATGAGCAGTTCTTC; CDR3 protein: CASSPDRLTYNEQFF
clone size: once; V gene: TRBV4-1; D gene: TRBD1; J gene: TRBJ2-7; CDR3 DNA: TGCGCCAGCAGCCACCCCGGGACAGGGTCCTACGAGCAGTACTTC; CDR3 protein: CASSHPGTGSYEQYF
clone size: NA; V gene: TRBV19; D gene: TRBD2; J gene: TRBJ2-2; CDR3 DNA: TGTGCCAGTAGCCTAGGGCCTAGCGGGGGGGCCGGGGAGCTGTTTTTT; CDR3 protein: CASSLGPSGGAGELFF
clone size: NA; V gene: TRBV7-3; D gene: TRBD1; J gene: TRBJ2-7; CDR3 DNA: TGTGCCAGCAGCTTAGGGACAGGGTCGACCTACGAGCAGTACTTC; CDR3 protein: CASSLGTGSTYEQYF
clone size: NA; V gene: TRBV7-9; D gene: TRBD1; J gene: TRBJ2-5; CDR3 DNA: TGTGCCAGCAGCATCAGGACAGGGGAAGAGACCCAGTACTTC; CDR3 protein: CASSIRTGEETQYF
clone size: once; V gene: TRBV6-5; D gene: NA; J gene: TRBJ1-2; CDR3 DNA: TGTGCCAGCAGTTACCCGGGGTATGGCTACACCTTC; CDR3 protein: CASSYPGYGYTF
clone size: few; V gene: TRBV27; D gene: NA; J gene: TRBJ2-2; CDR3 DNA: TGTGCCAGCAGTTTATGGGCCAACACCGGGGAGCTGTTTTTT; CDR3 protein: CASSLWANTGELFF
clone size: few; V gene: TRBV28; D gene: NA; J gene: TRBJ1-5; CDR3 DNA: TGTGCCAGCAGCCTTACTCAGGAAAATCAGCCCCAGCATTTT; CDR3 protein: CASSLTQENQPQHF
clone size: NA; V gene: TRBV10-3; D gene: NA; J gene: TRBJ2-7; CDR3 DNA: TGTGCCATCAGTGAGGAGCAGCGTCAATACGAGCAGTACTTC; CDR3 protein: CAISEEQRQYEQYF
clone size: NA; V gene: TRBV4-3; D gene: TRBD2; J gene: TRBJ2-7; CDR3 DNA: TGCGCCAGCAGCCCGAGACTAGCGGGAGGGTACGAGCAGTACTTC; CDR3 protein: CASSPRLAGGYEQYF
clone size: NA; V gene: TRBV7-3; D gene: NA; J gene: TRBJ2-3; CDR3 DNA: TGTGCCAGCAGCTTAACCTTTCTCTTTCGCGGGCAAGGCACAGATACGCAGTATTTT; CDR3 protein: CASSLTFLFRGQGTDTQYF
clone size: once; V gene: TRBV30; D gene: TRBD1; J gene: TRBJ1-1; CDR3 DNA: TGTGCCTGCCGGACAGGTTTTTCGAACACTGAAGCTTTCTTT; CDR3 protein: CACRTGFSNTEAFF
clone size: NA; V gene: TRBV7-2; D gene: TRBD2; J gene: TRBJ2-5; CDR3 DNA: TGTGCCAGCAGCTCGGGACTAGCCCTTCAAGAGACCCAGTACTTC; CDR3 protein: CASSSGLALQETQYF
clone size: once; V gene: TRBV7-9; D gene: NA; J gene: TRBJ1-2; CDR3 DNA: TGTGCCAGCAGCTCGAGTACAGGGCATGGCTATGGCTACACCTTC; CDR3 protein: CASSSSTGHGYGYTF
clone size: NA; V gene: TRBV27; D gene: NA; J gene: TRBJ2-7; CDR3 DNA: TGTGCCAGCAGTCTCCACCGGGGAGGCTACGAGCAGTACTTC; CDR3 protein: CASSLHRGGYEQYF
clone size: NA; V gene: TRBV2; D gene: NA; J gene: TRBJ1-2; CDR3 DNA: TGTGCCAGCACTGCCCTGGGGAGTGTGGATGGCTACACCTTC; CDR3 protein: CASTALGSVDGYTF
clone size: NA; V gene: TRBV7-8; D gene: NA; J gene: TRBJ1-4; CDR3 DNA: TGTGCCAGCAGCCCCTTCAGACAGGAGAATGAAAAACTGTTTTTT; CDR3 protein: CASSPFRQENEKLFF
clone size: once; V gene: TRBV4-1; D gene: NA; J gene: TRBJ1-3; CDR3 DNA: TGCGCCAGCAGCCAAGAGCCCCGGGGGAGCTCTGGAAACACCATATATTTT; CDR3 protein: CASSQEPRGSSGNTIYF
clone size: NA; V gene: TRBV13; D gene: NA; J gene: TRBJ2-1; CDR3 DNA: TGCGCCAGCAGCCTCCTGGGCCATTACAATGAGCAGTTCTTC; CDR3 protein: CASSLLGHYNEQFF
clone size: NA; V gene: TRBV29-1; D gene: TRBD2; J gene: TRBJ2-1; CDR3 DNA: TGCAGCGTTCGTCTAGCGGGGGCCTACAATGAGCAGTTCTTC; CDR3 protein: CSVRLAGAYNEQFF
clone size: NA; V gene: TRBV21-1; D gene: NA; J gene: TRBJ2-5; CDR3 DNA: TGTGCCAGCAGCACCCTTAGTCCTAGCGTAGAAGAGGAGACCCAGTACTTC; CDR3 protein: CASSTLSPSVEEETQYF
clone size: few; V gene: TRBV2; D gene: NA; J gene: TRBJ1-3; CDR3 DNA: TGTGCCAGCCAACAGGACACTGGAAACACCATATATTTT; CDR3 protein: CASQQDTGNTIYF
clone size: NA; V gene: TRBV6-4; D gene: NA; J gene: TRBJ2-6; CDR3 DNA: TGTGCCAGCAGTGAAGAGGACTCTGGGGCCAACGTCCTGACTTTC; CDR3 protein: CASSEEDSGANVLTF
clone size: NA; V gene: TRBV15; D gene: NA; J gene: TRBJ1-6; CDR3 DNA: TGTGCCACCAGCAGAGACAGGGGAAATTCACCCCTCCACTTT; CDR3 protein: CATSRDRGNSPLHF
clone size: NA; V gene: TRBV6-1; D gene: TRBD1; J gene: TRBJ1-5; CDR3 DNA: TGTGCCAGCAGTGGCGGGACAGATTATCAGCCCCAGCATTTT; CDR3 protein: CASSGGTDYQPQHF
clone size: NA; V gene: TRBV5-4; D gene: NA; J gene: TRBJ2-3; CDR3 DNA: TGTGCCAGCAGGTTTTCCGGGTCAGATACGCAGTATTTT; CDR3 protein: CASRFSGSDTQYF
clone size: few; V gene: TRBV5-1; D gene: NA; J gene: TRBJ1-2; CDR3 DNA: TGCGCCAGCAGCTTGGGACAGGTACTCAAGCCTAACTATGGCTACACCTTC; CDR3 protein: CASSLGQVLKPNYGYTF
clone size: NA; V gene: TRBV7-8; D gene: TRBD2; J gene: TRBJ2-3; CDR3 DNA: TGTGCCAGCAGCAGCGGGACTAGCGGGATAACAGATACGCAGTATTTT; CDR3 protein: CASSSGTSGITDTQYF
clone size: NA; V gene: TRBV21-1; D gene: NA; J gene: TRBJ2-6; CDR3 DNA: TGTGCCAGCAGCAAAAGGGGGTCGGGGGCCAACGTCCTGACTTTC; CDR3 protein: CASSKRGSGANVLTF
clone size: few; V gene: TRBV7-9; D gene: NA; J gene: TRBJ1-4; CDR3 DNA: TGTGCCAGCAGCTCAAGAGACAGGCTAAATGAAAAACTGTTTTTT; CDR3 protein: CASSSRDRLNEKLFF
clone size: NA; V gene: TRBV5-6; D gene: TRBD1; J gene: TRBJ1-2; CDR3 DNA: TGTGCCAGCAGCCCAGGGGGCGCAAGGGCCTATGGCTACACCTTC; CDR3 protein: CASSPGGARAYGYTF
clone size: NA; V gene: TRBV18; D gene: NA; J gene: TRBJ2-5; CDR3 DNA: TGTGCCAGCTCACGGACAGAAGAGACCCAGTACTTC; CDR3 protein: CASSRTEETQYF
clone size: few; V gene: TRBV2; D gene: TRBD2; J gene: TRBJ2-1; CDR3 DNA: TGTGCCAGCAGTGAAAGCCTAGCGGCTTACAATGAGCAGTTCTTC; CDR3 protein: CASSESLAAYNEQFF
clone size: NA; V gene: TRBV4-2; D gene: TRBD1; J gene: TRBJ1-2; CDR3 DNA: TGTGCCAGCAGCCAAGATTCGACAGGGGTTCACTATGGCTACACCTTC; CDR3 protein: CASSQDSTGVHYGYTF
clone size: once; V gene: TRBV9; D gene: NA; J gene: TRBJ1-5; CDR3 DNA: TGTGCCAGCAGTAACGGGACTCCTCAGCCCCAGCATTTT; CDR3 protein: CASSNGTPQPQHF
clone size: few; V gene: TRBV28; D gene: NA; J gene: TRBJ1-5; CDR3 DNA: TGTGCCAGCAGTTTTGAGCCATATAGCAATCAGCCCCAGCATTTT; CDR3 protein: CASSFEPYSNQPQHF
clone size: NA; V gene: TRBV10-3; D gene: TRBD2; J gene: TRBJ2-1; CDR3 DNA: TGTGCCATCCGGGGGGTTAACAATGAGCAGTTCTTC; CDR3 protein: CAIRGVNNEQFF
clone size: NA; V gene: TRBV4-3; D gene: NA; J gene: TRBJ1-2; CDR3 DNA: TGCGCCAGCAGCCAAGCGGGGGATCACGATGGCTACACCTTC; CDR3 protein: CASSQAGDHDGYTF